A single count supports the clone carrying this T cell receptor beta chain. CDR1 is LGHNT and CDR2 is FRNRAP in the germline V gene. The CDR3 length is 14 residues. V was pared by 11 bases and J by 4 bases, with 12 bases of the junction left unmatched. This entry is derived from a study of blood T cell repertoires in COVID-19. Study summary: Collection of acute and convalescent COVID-19 samples took place in the United States, Italy and Spain. In each case, the material was cDNA or gDNA derived from T cells, B-cell-depleted T cells, or PBMCs.

In the authors' workflow: Amplified reference gene primers provided the basis for estimating nucleated cell counts. Profiled with immunoSEQ multiplex PCR; TCRdb holds only in-frame clones, not every one. V, J and clone size were drawn from that table, and D and trimming were deduced from the DNA. The sample has about 240,000 clones, approximately 85% seen once; the top ten hold under 0.95%. This receptor was taken from a woman aged 30 to 39 with acute or convalescent COVID-19. The chain combines TRBV12-5 with TRBJ2-7; TRBD1 matches 9 bases. Sequenced: peripheral blood. CDR3 in amino acids: CAPLRGQGGYEQYF. Written as DNA, the CDR3 is TGTGCTCCTCTTAGGGGACAGGGTGGTTACGAGCAGTACTTC.